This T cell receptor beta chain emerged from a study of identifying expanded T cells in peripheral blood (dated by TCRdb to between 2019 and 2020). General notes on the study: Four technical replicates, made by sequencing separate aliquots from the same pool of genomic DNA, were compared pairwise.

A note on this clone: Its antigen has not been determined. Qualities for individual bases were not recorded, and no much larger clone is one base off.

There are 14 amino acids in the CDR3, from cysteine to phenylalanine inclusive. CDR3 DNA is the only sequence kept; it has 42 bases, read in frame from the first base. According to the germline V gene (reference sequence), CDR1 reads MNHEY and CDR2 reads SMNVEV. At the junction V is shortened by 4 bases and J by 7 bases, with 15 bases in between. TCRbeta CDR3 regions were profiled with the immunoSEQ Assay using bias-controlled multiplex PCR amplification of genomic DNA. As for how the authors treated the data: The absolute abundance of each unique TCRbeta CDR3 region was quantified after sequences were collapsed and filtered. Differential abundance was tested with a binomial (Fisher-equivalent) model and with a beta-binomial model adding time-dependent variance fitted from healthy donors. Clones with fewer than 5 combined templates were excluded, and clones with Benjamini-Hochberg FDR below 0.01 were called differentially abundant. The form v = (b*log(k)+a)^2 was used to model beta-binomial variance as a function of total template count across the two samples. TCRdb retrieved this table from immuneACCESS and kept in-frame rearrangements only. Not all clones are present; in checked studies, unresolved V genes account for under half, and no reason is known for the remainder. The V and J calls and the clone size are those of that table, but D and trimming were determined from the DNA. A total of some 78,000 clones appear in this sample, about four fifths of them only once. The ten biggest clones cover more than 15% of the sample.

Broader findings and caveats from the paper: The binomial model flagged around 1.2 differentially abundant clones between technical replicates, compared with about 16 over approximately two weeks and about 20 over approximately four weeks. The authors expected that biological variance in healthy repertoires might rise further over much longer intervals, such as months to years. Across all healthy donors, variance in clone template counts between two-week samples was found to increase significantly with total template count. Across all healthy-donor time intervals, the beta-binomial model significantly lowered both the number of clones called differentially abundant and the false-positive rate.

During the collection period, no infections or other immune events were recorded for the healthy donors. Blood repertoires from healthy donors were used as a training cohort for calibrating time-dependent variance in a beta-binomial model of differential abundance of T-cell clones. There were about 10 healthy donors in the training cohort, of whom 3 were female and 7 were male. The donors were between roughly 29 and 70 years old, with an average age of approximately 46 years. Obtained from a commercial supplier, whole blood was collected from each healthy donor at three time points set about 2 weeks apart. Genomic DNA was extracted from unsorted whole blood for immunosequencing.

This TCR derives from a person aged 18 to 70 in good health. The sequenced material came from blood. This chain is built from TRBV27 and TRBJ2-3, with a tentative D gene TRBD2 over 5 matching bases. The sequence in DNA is TGTGCCAGCAGTTATGCGGGTGCAACGAATACGCAGTATTTT. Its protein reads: CASSYAGATNTQYF.